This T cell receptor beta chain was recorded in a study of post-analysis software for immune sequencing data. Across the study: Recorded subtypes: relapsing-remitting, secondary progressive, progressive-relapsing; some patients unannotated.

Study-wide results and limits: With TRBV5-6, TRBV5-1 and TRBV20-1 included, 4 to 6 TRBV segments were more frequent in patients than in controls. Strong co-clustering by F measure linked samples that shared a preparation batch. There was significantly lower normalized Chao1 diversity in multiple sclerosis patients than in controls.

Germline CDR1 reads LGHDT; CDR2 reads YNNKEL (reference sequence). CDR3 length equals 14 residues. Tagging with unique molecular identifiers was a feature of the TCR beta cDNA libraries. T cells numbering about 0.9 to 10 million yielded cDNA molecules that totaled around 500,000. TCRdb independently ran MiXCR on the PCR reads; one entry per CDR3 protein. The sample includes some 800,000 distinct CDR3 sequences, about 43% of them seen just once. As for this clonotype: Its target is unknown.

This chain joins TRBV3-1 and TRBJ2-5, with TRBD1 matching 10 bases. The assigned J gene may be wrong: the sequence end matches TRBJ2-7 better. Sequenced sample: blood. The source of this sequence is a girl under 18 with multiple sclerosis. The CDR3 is CASSQVGQGHEQYF. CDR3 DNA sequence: TGTGCCAGCAGCCAAGTGGGACAGGGGCACGAGCAGTACTTC.